Following are 20 T cell receptor beta chains from one sample sequenced in a study of blood T cell repertoires in COVID-19. Sequencing used immunoSEQ multiplex PCR; TCRdb keeps in-frame clones, though not all of them. The table shows roughly 240,000 clones, with over 75% occurring only once. Input material: peripheral blood. All receptors come from a man aged 50 to 59 with COVID-19, enrolled during active disease.

The genes are TRBV4-1 and TRBJ2-3, with 7 bases fitting TRBD2. After removal of 0 bases from V and 0 bases from J, the junction contained 18 bases not matched to a gene. Germline CDR1 and CDR2: MGHRA and YSYEKL. The CDR3 runs to 21 residues. The DNA for the CDR3 is TGCGCCAGCAGCCAAGAAGCCCCACCGCGGCGGCGGGGGAAAAGCACAGATACGCAGTATTTT. Translation: CASSQEAPPRRRGKSTDTQYF.

The chain links TRBV5-1 to TRBJ2-4, with 9 bases that match TRBD1. The CDR3 is made up of 15 amino acids. Germline lookup yields CDR1 SGHRS and CDR2 YFSETQ. V shed 5 bases, J shed 8 bases, and the junction held 11 bases outside the gene matches. The CDR3 DNA reads as TGCGCCAGCAGGAAGGTTGGGACAGGGCTTGACATTCAGTACTTC. Encoded protein: CASRKVGTGLDIQYF.

The chain combines TRBV11-2 with TRBJ2-6, with D unclear. This CDR3 contains 15 residues. With 1 base removed from V and 0 bases from J, the gap between germline ends came to 4 bases. Germline-derived CDR1 and CDR2 are SGHAT and FQNNGV. In DNA form, the CDR3 reads TGTGCCAGCAGCTTAGTGAGCTCTGGGGCCAACGTCCTGACTTTC. Protein: CASSLVSSGANVLTF.

This rearrangement joins TRBV6-5 to TRBJ2-3; D is possibly TRBD1 (6 bases). The germline CDR1 and CDR2 sequences are MNHEY and SVGAGI. CDR3 size: 13 residues. V was cut by 5 bases and J by 5 bases, with 11 bases left in between. CDR3: CASSRQVEDTQYF. CDR3 nucleotide sequence: TGTGCCAGCAGTAGACAGGTAGAAGATACGCAGTATTTT.

For the CDR3, the DNA is TGTGCCAGCTCCAGGACAGGAGGTGATTCACCCCTCCACTTT. Translated: CASSRTGGDSPLHF. The V call is TRBV18, the J call TRBJ1-6; TRBD1 aligns across 7 bases. Germline loops: CDR1 KGHSH, CDR2 LQKENI. Trimming at V came to 6 bases and at J to 8 bases, leaving 7 bases not matched to a gene. The CDR3 has 14 amino acids.

The chain combines TRBV3-1 (or the pseudogene TRBV3-2) with TRBJ2-5; 12 nucleotides match TRBD2. CDR1 and CDR2 (germline): LGHDT, YNNKEL (reference sequence). V lost 2 bases, J lost 1 base, and 5 bases stayed unmatched. The CDR3 covers 17 residues. CDR3 bases: TGTGCCAGCAGCCAAAAGACTAGCGGGGGACTCCAAGAGACCCAGTACTTC. Translating it yields CASSQKTSGGLQETQYF.

The J gene is TRBJ1-5, the V gene TRBV6-1; D is unclear. The germline V gene encodes CDR1 MNHNS and CDR2 SASEGT. The CDR3 is 15 amino acids. V was trimmed by 2 bases and J by 2 bases, leaving 10 bases between them. DNA for the CDR3: TGTGCCAGCAGTGAACTTAGTGTCGGCAATCAGCCCCAGCATTTT. This sequence encodes CASSELSVGNQPQHF.

The V gene is TRBV3-1 (or the pseudogene TRBV3-2), the J gene TRBJ1-1; possible D gene TRBD1, 6 bases. The CDR3 covers 14 residues. The germline V gene encodes CDR1 LGHDT and CDR2 YNNKEL (reference sequence). V gave up 4 bases and J gave up 2 bases, with 11 bases separating them. The CDR3 sequence is CASSPGTHNTEAFF. DNA for the CDR3: TGTGCCAGCAGCCCCGGGACACATAACACTGAAGCTTTCTTT.

The chain couples TRBV19 to TRBJ1-6; 7 bases align to TRBD1. The germline CDR1 and CDR2 sequences are LNHDA and SQIVND (reference sequence). V shed 1 base and J 3 bases; nucleotides not matched to a gene: 3. CDR3 size: 16 residues. DNA of the CDR3: TGTGCCAGTAGTATAGCCGGGACAGTCTATAATTCACCCCTCCACTTT. Translated: CASSIAGTVYNSPLHF.

Here the CDR3 DNA reads TGTGCCAGTAGTGCCGTGATCGGGACTAATGAAAAACTGTTTTTT. It codes for CASSAVIGTNEKLFF. The chain links TRBV19 to TRBJ1-4, with unresolved D. The CDR3 runs 15 residues. Trimming pared 5 bases from V and 2 bases from J, leaving 12 bases between. Germline CDR1 is LNHDA and CDR2 is SQIVND (reference sequence).

The rearrangement links TRBV29-1 to TRBJ1-2; 7 bases are a match to TRBD1. The CDR3 totals 12 residues. Germline CDR1 and CDR2: SQVTM and ANQGSEA. The V segment lost 6 bases and the J segment 4 bases; nucleotides outside the gene matches: 5. Here the CDR3 DNA reads TGCAGCGTCGATGGGGACAGCTATGGCTACACCTTC. Protein product: CSVDGDSYGYTF.

The chain uses TRBV6-5 and TRBJ2-3; no firm D call. V was trimmed by 7 bases and J by 0 bases, leaving 14 bases between them. This CDR3 has 15 residues. Germline-derived CDR1 and CDR2 are MNHEY and SVGAGI. The CDR3, as DNA: TGTGCCAGCACCCCAGTAGAGACTAGCACAGATACGCAGTATTTT. This codes for CASTPVETSTDTQYF.

J is TRBJ2-7 and V is TRBV3-1 (or the pseudogene TRBV3-2); 10 bases fit TRBD2. Germline CDR1 reads LGHDT; CDR2 reads YNNKEL (reference sequence). The CDR3 contains 14 residues. With 2 bases clipped from V and 9 bases from J, the junction kept 7 bases outside the gene matches. CDR3 bases: TGTGCCAGCAGCCAAAGCGGGGGGGCGGATGGGCAGTACTTC. Translation gives CASSQSGGADGQYF.

The chain uses TRBV14 and TRBJ1-2, with D maybe TRBD1 (5 bases). Trimming cost V 1 base and J 8 bases, with 17 bases left between them. Per the germline V gene, CDR1 is SGHDN and CDR2 is FVKESK. This CDR3 contains 15 residues. The CDR3 DNA follows: TGTGCCAGCAGCCAAGTAGACGGGGGATTTCAGGGCTACACCTTC. Translation gives CASSQVDGGFQGYTF.

The chain has TRBV27 and TRBJ2-1; 12 nucleotides align to TRBD2. With 5 bases clipped from V and 3 bases from J, the junction kept 8 bases outside the gene matches. The germline gives CDR1 MNHEY, CDR2 SMNVEV (reference sequence). This CDR3 comprises 17 residues. The CDR3 reads CASSPRTSGVNYNEQFF. In nucleotides, the CDR3 is TGTGCCAGCAGTCCACGGACTAGCGGGGTTAACTACAATGAGCAGTTCTTC.

J is TRBJ2-3 and V is TRBV5-1, with 11 bases fitting TRBD2. Germline assignment: CDR1 SGHRS and CDR2 YFSETQ. CDR3 length equals 17 residues. The J segment lost 0 bases and the V segment lost 1 base, leaving 4 bases of the junction unmatched. CDR3 bases: TGCGCCAGCAGCTTGTTGGCTAGCGGGGGGAGCACAGATACGCAGTATTTT. Protein product: CASSLLASGGSTDTQYF.

The chain combines TRBV5-4 with TRBJ2-3; TRBD2 matches 7 bases. The length of the CDR3 is 16 residues. Germline V gene data show CDR1 as SGHNT and CDR2 as YYREEE (reference sequence). V lost 2 bases to trimming and J lost 6 bases; unmatched junction nucleotides: 12. The CDR3 sequence: CASSLKTGRLGDTQYF. The CDR3 region has the DNA TGTGCCAGCAGCTTAAAAACCGGGAGGCTAGGCGATACGCAGTATTTT. Looking up the rest from reference TRBV5-4 and TRBJ2-3 gives the full variable domain: ETGVTQSPTHLIKTRGQQVTLRCSSQSGHNTVSWYQQALGQGPQFIFQYYREEENGRGNFPPRFSGLQFPNYSSELNVNALELDDSALYLCASSLKTGRLGDTQYFGPGTRLTVL.

The V and J genes are TRBV11-2 and TRBJ1-1; the match to TRBD1 covers 7 bases. Trimming at V came to 3 bases and at J to 4 bases, leaving 11 bases not matched to a gene. The CDR3 spans 16 residues. CDR1 is SGHAT, CDR2 FQNNGV, per germline. The DNA of the CDR3 is TGTGCCAGCAGCTTTCTGAGGGGGCGGAGTGGCACTGAAGCTTTCTTT. This translates into CASSFLRGRSGTEAFF.

This clone was seen only once. The genes are TRBV2 and TRBJ2-7; D is possibly TRBD2 (5 bases). Germline loops: CDR1 SNHLY, CDR2 FYNNEI. The CDR3 spans 18 residues. V was clipped by 2 bases and J by 3 bases, with 23 bases between them. The CDR3 DNA sequence: TGTGCCAGCAGTGAAATGGTGGGTTTGAGGGCAAGAGACTACGAGCAGTACTTC. This sequence encodes CASSEMVGLRARDYEQYF.

The CDR3: CASSPRTVIYNSPLHF. As DNA, the CDR3 is TGTGCCAGCAGCCCCCGGACAGTAATTTATAATTCACCCCTCCACTTT. V gene TRBV27 combines with J gene TRBJ1-6, with a possible D match to TRBD1 (6 bases). In germline, CDR1 is MNHEY, CDR2 SMNVEV (reference sequence). The CDR3 sequence is 16 residues long. Trimming took 6 bases from V and 4 from J, leaving 16 bases between them.